A selection of T cell receptor beta chains follows, all from one sample in a study of Graves' ophthalmopathy and Graves' hyperthyroidism. TCRdb reprocessed the multiplex PCR reads via MiXCR and lists one record per CDR3 protein. The repertoire holds about 600,000 distinct CDR3 sequences, with approximately 35% as singletons. Sequences were obtained from peripheral blood or thyroid tissue (not recorded which). The receptors were sampled from an adult man with Graves' hyperthyroidism. CDR3s include the opening cysteine and the closing phenylalanine or tryptophan. A D gene is named only where the DNA matches it firmly. Some rows have no size entry. The others give once, few or many, or a class for an expanded clone.

clone size,J gene,V gene,D gene,CDR3 protein,CDR3 DNA
many,TRBJ1-2,TRBV28,NA,CASSLSSGLGGYTF,TGTGCCAGCAGTTTATCTTCAGGGCTGGGCGGCTACACCTTC
NA,TRBJ1-5,TRBV12-3/TRBV12-4,NA,CASSFGSLWSNQPQHF,TGTGCCAGCAGTTTCGGGAGTTTGTGGAGCAATCAGCCCCAGCATTTT
few,TRBJ2-2,TRBV6-2/TRBV6-3,NA,CASSYIIETGELFF,TGTGCCAGCAGTTACATCATAGAAACCGGGGAGCTGTTTTTT
few,TRBJ2-2,TRBV6-6,NA,CASSYFGQNTGELFF,TGTGCCAGCAGTTACTTCGGACAAAACACCGGGGAGCTGTTTTTT
many,TRBJ1-5,TRBV5-1,NA,CASSLVPRDGPNQPQHF,TGCGCCAGCAGCTTGGTCCCCCGGGACGGACCTAATCAGCCCCAGCATTTT
NA,TRBJ1-1,TRBV10-2,NA,CASSVVGRNTEAFF,TGCGCCAGCAGTGTCGTAGGGAGGAACACTGAAGCTTTCTTT
NA,TRBJ1-1,TRBV18,NA,CASSPRQTTEAFF,TGTGCCAGCTCACCAAGACAGACCACTGAAGCTTTCTTT
NA,TRBJ2-2,TRBV12-3/TRBV12-4,TRBD2,CASSHGTSGADTGELFF,TGTGCCAGCAGTCATGGGACTAGCGGGGCGGACACCGGGGAGCTGTTTTTT
many,TRBJ1-1,TRBV7-6,NA,CASSLGRGTAEAFF,TGTGCCAGCAGCTTAGGGCGGGGAACGGCTGAAGCTTTCTTT
many,TRBJ2-7,TRBV24-1,NA,CATSAEGRYEQYF,TGTGCCACCAGTGCGGAGGGCCGCTACGAGCAGTACTTC
many,TRBJ1-6,TRBV11-2,NA,CASSLGTIVLAPLHF,TGTGCCAGCAGCTTGGGGACTATTGTTCTCGCACCCCTCCACTTT
once,TRBJ1-1,TRBV20-1,NA,CSARTPQLNTEAFF,TGCAGTGCTAGAACACCCCAGCTGAACACTGAAGCTTTCTTT
NA,TRBJ2-7,TRBV29-1,TRBD1,CSGRQGLPYEQYF,TGCAGCGGTCGACAGGGATTGCCCTACGAGCAGTACTTC
NA,TRBJ1-1,TRBV3-1,NA,CASSDSGSSPEAFF,TGTGCCAGCAGCGACTCGGGGTCGAGCCCTGAAGCTTTCTTT
many,TRBJ2-5,TRBV9,TRBD2,CASSLGLALVGETQYF,TGTGCCAGCAGCCTAGGACTAGCTCTTGTCGGTGAGACCCAGTACTTC
NA,TRBJ2-7,TRBV7-9,NA,CASSFPQASYEQYF,TGTGCCAGCAGTTTCCCCCAGGCCTCCTACGAGCAGTACTTC
NA,TRBJ2-7,TRBV29-1,TRBD1,CSVLGQGYEQYF,TGCAGCGTTCTGGGACAGGGATACGAGCAGTACTTC
many,TRBJ1-2,TRBV9,TRBD1,CASSANRGPFPYGYTF,TGTGCCAGCAGCGCAAACAGGGGGCCCTTTCCCTATGGCTACACCTTC
NA,TRBJ2-7,TRBV3-1,NA,CASRAEGSDEQYF,TGTGCCAGCAGGGCAGAAGGGTCTGACGAGCAGTACTTC